Presented here are 20 T cell receptor beta chains from one specimen sequenced in a study of patients with pleural tuberculosis. TCRdb reprocessed the reads via MiXCR and lists one record per CDR3 protein. There are 25,000 to 30,000 distinct CDR3 sequences in the sample; 15% to 20% occur only once, and roughly 3.6% lies in the top ten. The sequencing sample was made of peripheral blood. The origin of the receptors is a human donor with pleural tuberculosis.

This chain connects TRBV7-8 to TRBJ2-2, with D unresolved. Germline loops: CDR1 SGHVS, CDR2 FQNEAQ. V was trimmed by 5 bases and J by 3 bases, leaving 10 bases between them. The CDR3 spans 14 residues. This CDR3 reads CASSTVSYTGELFF. The CDR3 DNA follows: TGTGCCAGCAGCACCGTCTCATACACCGGGGAGCTGTTTTTT.

There are many counts of this clonotype. The chain carries TRBV7-9 and TRBJ1-1; D possibly corresponds to TRBD1 (5 bases). The CDR3 spans 18 residues. In germline, CDR1 is SEHNR, CDR2 FQNEAQ (reference sequence). V shed 0 bases and J shed 0 bases, with 17 bases lying between them. CDR3: CASSLAGVGSSMNTEAFF. CDR3 nucleotides: TGTGCCAGCAGCTTAGCGGGGGTGGGCTCGAGCATGAACACTGAAGCTTTCTTT.

This clonotype was counted at least ten times. The gene calls are TRBV5-5 and TRBJ1-1; maybe TRBD1 (5 bases). Germline CDR1 SGHKS, CDR2 YYEKEE (reference sequence). The CDR3 is made up of 14 amino acids. V dropped 4 bases and J dropped 1 base, with 11 bases sitting between them. This CDR3 reads CASSAGPPNTEAFF. The CDR3 coding sequence is TGTGCCAGCAGCGCGGGACCGCCGAACACTGAAGCTTTCTTT.

This clonotype was seen ten or more times. This chain joins TRBV20-1 and TRBJ1-6; D gene uncertain. CDR1 and CDR2 (germline): DFQATT, SNEGSKA (reference sequence). The CDR3 has 12 amino acids. Trimming took off 3 bases at V and 7 bases at J, with 7 bases between the two ends. The DNA of the CDR3 is TGCAGTGCTAGCCCTAGCAATTCACCCCTCCACTTT. Its translation: CSASPSNSPLHF.

Note on this clonotype: A single base separates this from a much larger clone, so it may be a read error. This rearrangement joins TRBV4-2 to TRBJ1-1; 11 nucleotides match TRBD1. The CDR3 has 15 amino acids. J gave up 1 base and V 8 bases, and 6 bases lay outside the gene matches. Germline V gene data show CDR1 as LGHNA and CDR2 as YNFKEQ. This CDR3 reads CASGAGQGGNTEAFF. The CDR3 bases are TGTGCCAGCGGCGCGGGACAGGGGGGGAACACTGAAGCTTTCTTT.

This clonotype was seen repeatedly, ten times or more. The chain links TRBV7-8 to TRBJ2-5, with D possibly being TRBD1 (5 bases). Germline lookup yields CDR1 SGHVS and CDR2 FQNEAQ. This CDR3 region has 14 residues. Trimming stripped 2 bases from V and 3 bases from J, with 10 bases between. The CDR3 DNA is TGTGCCAGCAGCTTAAATCCAGGGAAAGAGACCCAGTACTTC. As protein: CASSLNPGKETQYF.

In this sample, this clonotype turned up many times. The chain has TRBV25-1 and TRBJ2-1, with 7 positions matching TRBD2. This CDR3 region has 16 residues. Germline V gene lookup returns CDR1 MGHDK and CDR2 SYGVNS. The V gene end was trimmed by 3 bases and the J gene end by 4 bases; junction bases not matched to a gene: 9. Written as DNA, the CDR3 is TGTGCCAGCAGTGACACCCTCAGCGGGGAGTACAATGAGCAGTTCTTC. Translation gives CASSDTLSGEYNEQFF.

At least ten counts were recorded for this clonotype. This rearrangement joins TRBV20-1 to TRBJ2-5; no definite D call. Germline CDR1 DFQATT, CDR2 SNEGSKA (reference sequence). This CDR3 is built from 11 residues. Trimming removed 5 bases at V and 5 bases at J, with 9 bases between. CDR3 nucleotides: TGCAGTGCTGGGCTGGGCGAGACCCAGTACTTC. This codes for CSAGLGETQYF.

This clonotype was observed a few times. This chain connects TRBV29-1 to TRBJ2-7, with D tentatively TRBD1 (5 bases). V dropped 7 bases and J dropped 4 bases, with 14 bases sitting between them. CDR1 SQVTM and CDR2 ANQGSEA come from the germline V gene. CDR3 size: 12 residues. The CDR3 loop reads CSASDPGYEQYF. DNA of the CDR3: TGCAGCGCTTCCGACCCAGGGTACGAGCAGTACTTC.

This clonotype was observed many times. The rearrangement joins TRBV28 to TRBJ1-2; the D gene is possibly TRBD1 (5 bases). This CDR3 is built from 14 residues. Germline loops: CDR1 MDHEN, CDR2 SYDVKM. V lost 6 bases and J lost 2, with 13 bases in between. CDR3 in amino acids: CASRVPGANYGYTF. CDR3 nucleotide sequence: TGTGCCAGCAGGGTTCCCGGGGCAAACTATGGCTACACCTTC.

This clonotype appeared many times. This chain links TRBV24-1 with TRBJ1-6; D remains ambiguous. Germline CDR1 reads KGHDR; CDR2 reads SFDVKD. The CDR3 consists of 15 residues. V lost 9 bases and J 10 bases, leaving 21 bases between the germline ends. CDR3 DNA sequence: TGTGCCACCGCCGACGTACAGAATCCCTCATCACCCCTCCACTTT. Amino acids: CATADVQNPSSPLHF.

This clonotype has ten or more counts. The CDR3 bases are TGTGCCACCAGTGATTTGCTGTATGGCAATGAGCAGTTCTTC. This sequence encodes CATSDLLYGNEQFF. The rearrangement uses TRBV24-1 and TRBJ2-1; D unresolved. The CDR3 has 14 residues. CDR1 is KGHDR and CDR2 is SFDVKD in the germline V gene. V lost 0 bases to trimming and J lost 6 bases, with 8 bases between them.

This clonotype was recorded at least ten times. This chain links TRBV7-9 with TRBJ2-3; 10 bases are shared with TRBD2. The V gene end was trimmed by 1 base and the J gene end by 3 bases; junction bases not matched to a gene: 7. The CDR3 runs to 17 residues. Per the germline V gene, CDR1 is SEHNR and CDR2 is FQNEAQ (reference sequence). The CDR3 DNA sequence: TGTGCCAGCAGCTTAGGTGCAGCGGGAGGGCCTACAGATACGCAGTATTTT. Translated: CASSLGAAGGPTDTQYF.

This chain links TRBV7-9 with TRBJ2-7, with TRBD2 as a possible D gene (6 bases). Trimming removed 3 bases at V and 0 bases at J, with 12 bases between. CDR3 length: 15 amino acids. Germline V gives CDR1 SEHNR, CDR2 FQNEAQ (reference sequence). The CDR3 region is CASSFGTASSYEQYF. The CDR3 DNA reads as TGTGCCAGCAGCTTCGGGACTGCCAGCTCCTACGAGCAGTACTTC.

This clonotype was seen at least ten times. This sequence joins TRBV24-1 and TRBJ2-1, with D possibly TRBD2 on 5 matching bases. CDR1 is KGHDR and CDR2 is SFDVKD in the germline V gene. The CDR3 has 16 amino acids. The V and J ends lost 4 bases and 9 bases respectively, with 21 bases between them. CDR3 sequence (DNA): TGTGCCACCAGTGAGACCGGACTCCCTTTTAATTCTGAGCAGTTCTTC. Translated, it gives CATSETGLPFNSEQFF.

Turning to this clonotype: A clone one base away is much larger, so this may be a read error. This sequence joins TRBV12-3 or TRBV12-4 and TRBJ2-7, with D unresolved. V was pared by 7 bases and J by 5 bases, with 9 bases between. The CDR3 length is 11 residues. The CDR3 DNA follows: TGTGCCAGCAAGCCCAACCACGAGCAGTACTTC. Translated, it gives CASKPNHEQYF.

This sequence joins TRBV13 and TRBJ2-1; a weak D match, TRBD2 (5 bases). The ends were cut back, 4 bases at V and 7 bases at J, with 11 bases in the middle. Germline lookup yields CDR1 PRHDT and CDR2 FYEKMQ (reference sequence). CDR3 length equals 13 residues. CDR3 coding DNA: TGTGCCAGCAGCTCCGGACTGATAAATGAGCAGTTCTTC. It codes for CASSSGLINEQFF.

This clonotype came up a few times. Its ends do not fully match the called genes, so a read error is possible. The chain is built from TRBV5-4 and TRBJ2-5; 11 nucleotides agree with TRBD2. The germline CDR1 and CDR2 sequences are SGHNT and YYREEE (reference sequence). The CDR3 consists of 15 residues. The DNA of the CDR3 is TGTGCCAGCAGCAAGGGACTAGCGGATCAAGAGACCCAGTGCTTC. Its translation: CASSKGLADQETQCF.

In its sample, this clonotype was seen many times. V is TRBV6-1 and J is TRBJ2-7; 7 nucleotides align to TRBD1. CDR3 length: 13 amino acids. V lost 10 bases and J lost 0; bases outside the gene matches: 6. Per germline, CDR1 MNHNS and CDR2 SASEGT. CDR3 in DNA: TGTGCCACCCGGACAGGCTTCTCCTACGAGCAGTACTTC. This codes for CATRTGFSYEQYF.

The table lists this clonotype with many counts. The CDR3 DNA reads TGTGCCACCAGCAGACAGGGATTCAGTGGCTACACCTTC. Amino acids: CATSRQGFSGYTF. J is TRBJ1-2 and V is TRBV15; tentative D call: TRBD1 (5 bases). This CDR3 comprises 13 residues. Per the germline V gene, CDR1 is LNHNV and CDR2 is YYDKDF (reference sequence). With 2 bases removed from V and 7 bases from J, the gap between germline ends came to 11 bases.